This record covers a single T cell receptor beta chain. In this sample, this clonotype turned up a few times. Its cognate antigen has yet to be identified. The germline gene is not matched at one end of the junction; a read error may be the cause. Its CDR3 holds 14 amino acids, cysteine through phenylalanine. The entry retains the CDR3 DNA only, 42 bases that are in frame from base 1. CDR1 is given as SEHNR and CDR2 as FQNEAQ, both from the germline V gene (reference sequence). This specimen belongs to a study of tumor-infiltrating lymphocytes in primary liver carcinoma (dated by TCRdb to about 2017). Study-level background: Roughly 5 patients with histopathologically diagnosed primary liver carcinoma underwent surgical resection in China between 2015 and 2016. Tumors of the five patients were stage T1-T3 N0M0 with maximum diameters of about 4.2 to 10 cm. Hepatocellular carcinoma (four) or combined HCC and intrahepatic cholangiocarcinoma (one) was present in the five patients, who were three men and two women aged 30 to 69 years. TCRbeta repertoire sequencing covered approximately 35 specimens from 5 patients: about 25 tumor regions, 5 adjacent noncancerous liver tissues and 5 peripheral blood samples. Technical replicate repertoires showed high reproducibility, with mean shared-clone rates approximately 0.9 and correlation coefficients above 0.95. For each liver tumor, the study sampled five regions along with adjacent normal tissue and blood, and applied TCRbeta repertoire sequencing, expression microarrays and whole-exome sequencing. Roughly 3.5 to 8 million productive TCRbeta reads were obtained per sample, and no significant difference in read depth was found between tissue types. Overall study results and their limits: Consistent with antigen-driven expansion, pairs of tumor regions showed higher repertoire overlap (mean roughly 36%) than either tumor-adjacent pairs (about 17%) or tumor-blood pairs (around 14%). Comparison of CD4+ and CD8+ T cell repertoires was precluded by the use of bulk unsorted samples. Only the TCR beta chain was sequenced, which likely underestimates true repertoire diversity because unpaired alpha chains were not captured. Only 4 or 5 patients were included in the study, and the authors note that the findings should be validated in a larger study. A significantly larger repertoire fraction was made up by the top 250 clones in tumors than in blood (p = 0.039).

Starting from roughly 540 ng total RNA, TCRbeta-specific cDNA was produced by reverse transcription with a constant-region primer and ProtoScript II reverse transcriptase. Construction of the TCRbeta libraries relied on three nested rounds of multiplex PCR, following a slightly modified ARM-PCR procedure. Each of the first two PCR rounds ran for about 9 cycles and used multiplex TRBV1-TRBV30 forward primers together with a Cbeta reverse primer. Sample barcodes and Illumina adapters were added in a final 25-cycle PCR with Deep VentR polymerase. Before sequencing, amplicons of 200-500 bp were gel-purified using a QIAquick gel extraction kit. An Illumina HiSeq 2500 was used to sequence the TCRbeta amplicons, generating 250-bp paired-end reads. The authors' pipeline ran thus. Quality trimming of reads was performed with Trimmomatic v0.33, and paired reads were merged with FLASH v1.2.11 so that full CDR3 sequences could be recovered. V, D and J germline segments were assigned to the rearranged TCRbeta sequences using MiGEC v1.2.1b. Clonotype statistics and Shannon-Wiener diversity indices were calculated with VDJtools v1.0.0. To cut down on sampling bias, every analysis after diversity analysis relied on just the 250 most abundant clonotypes from each sample. TCRdb applied fastp at Q25 and MiXCR to the public reads, then kept only in-frame beta chains. All rows with the same CDR3 protein become a single entry with the most common DNA and genes. The V and J calls, along with clone size, are taken from TCRdb and not from the paper's own processing. The sample table holds fewer than 250,000 distinct CDR3 sequences, of which roughly two thirds were seen once. The ten largest clones capture 5.5% to 9% of the sample.

TRIzol reagent was used to extract blood RNA from unsorted whole blood, while the DNeasy Blood & Tissue kit provided the germline DNA. At the time of sampling, the patients were treatment-naive and had chronic HBV infection. Before surgery, about 4 milliliters of peripheral blood were collected into K2EDTA tubes. Recombination connected TRBV7-9 to TRBJ2-1, with the D gene call left open. This sequence was found in a woman aged 55-69 years with primary liver carcinoma and hepatitis B virus infection. The sequencing sample was made of peripheral blood. The nucleotide sequence is TGTGCCAGCAGCTTATCGTTAACCCCTAGTGAGCACTTCTTC. Its protein product is CASSLSLTPSEHFF.